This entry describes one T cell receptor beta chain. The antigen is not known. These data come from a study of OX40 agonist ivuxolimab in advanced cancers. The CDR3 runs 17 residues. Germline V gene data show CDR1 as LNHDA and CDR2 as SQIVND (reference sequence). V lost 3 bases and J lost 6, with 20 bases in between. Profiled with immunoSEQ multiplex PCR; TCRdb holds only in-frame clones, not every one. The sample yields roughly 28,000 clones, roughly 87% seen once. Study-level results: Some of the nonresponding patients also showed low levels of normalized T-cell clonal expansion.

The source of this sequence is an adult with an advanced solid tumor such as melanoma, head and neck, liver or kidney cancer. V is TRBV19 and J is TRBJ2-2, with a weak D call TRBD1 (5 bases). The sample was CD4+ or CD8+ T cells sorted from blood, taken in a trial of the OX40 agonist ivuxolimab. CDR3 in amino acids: CASSISLQGGVAGELFF. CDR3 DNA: TGTGCCAGTAGTATCTCACTCCAGGGTGGGGTCGCCGGGGAGCTGTTTTTT.